The present T cell receptor beta chain was sequenced within a study of blood T cell repertoires in COVID-19. Across the whole study: Sites across the United States, Italy and Spain contributed samples from acute and convalescent COVID-19. PBMCs, B-cell-depleted T cells, or T cells provided the cDNA or gDNA that made up the material.

Original handling: Counts of nucleated cells, estimated from reference gene primer amplification, were obtained. TCRdb's table, derived via immunoSEQ multiplex PCR, lists solely in-frame clones and lacks some. V and J calls and clone size follow that table, whereas D and trimming were derived from the DNA. This table holds approximately 300,000 clones, about 82% found once. Germline assignment: CDR1 SGHRS and CDR2 YFSETQ. The V end was cut by 4 bases, the J end by 2 bases, with 7 bases between. The CDR3 is 13 amino acids. The sample consisted of peripheral blood. The clonotype was recovered from a woman aged 50 to 65 with acute or convalescent COVID-19. This rearrangement joins TRBV5-1 to TRBJ1-5; D not resolved. CDR3 coding DNA: TGCGCCAGCAGCCAGGAAGGCAATCAGCCCCAGCATTTT. Protein product: CASSQEGNQPQHF.